These 25 T cell receptor beta chains were all obtained from the same sample, sequenced in a study of T cell repertoires in cytomegalovirus infection. TCRdb reprocessed the reads with MiXCR, giving one entry per CDR3 protein. The data hold roughly 700,000 distinct CDR3 sequences, with about 33% observed a single time. The antigens for these receptors are not known. The sequences come from cultured PBMCs, collected from culture after CMV antigen stimulation. These receptors were collected from a human donor in good health (CMV status not recorded). Some clones in this sample may be carry-over from other donors' samples.

This chain joins TRBV7-2 and TRBJ2-1, with D possibly being TRBD1 (6 bases). The length of the CDR3 is 13 residues. Germline assignment: CDR1 SGHTA and CDR2 FQGNSA. The V and J ends lost 5 bases and 8 bases respectively, with 13 bases between them. This CDR3 reads CASSRRTVDEQFF. The CDR3 DNA sequence: TGTGCCAGCAGCCGACGGACAGTCGATGAGCAGTTCTTC.

This clonotype appeared a few times. The chain recombines TRBV4-1 with TRBJ1-1; D unclear. Trimming took off 2 bases at V and 2 bases at J, with 6 bases between the two ends. This CDR3 region has 13 residues. Germline V gene data show CDR1 as MGHRA and CDR2 as YSYEKL. CDR3 nucleotides: TGCGCCAGCAGCCAAATCTACAACACTGAAGCTTTCTTT. Encoded protein: CASSQIYNTEAFF.

The chain is built from TRBV6-1 and TRBJ2-7; TRBD1 matches at 10 bases. Germline-derived CDR1 and CDR2 are MNHNS and SASEGT. V dropped 5 bases and J dropped 5; count of bases not matched to a gene: 3. The CDR3 has 13 residues. The CDR3 loop reads CASSRDRGHEQYF. The DNA of the CDR3 is TGTGCCAGCAGTCGGGACAGGGGCCACGAGCAGTACTTC.

This clonotype was found many times. The chain links TRBV7-2 to TRBJ2-7; D remains ambiguous. Germline CDR1 is SGHTA and CDR2 is FQGNSA. The length of the CDR3 is 14 residues. V was trimmed by 8 bases and J by 2 bases, leaving 16 bases between them. This CDR3 reads CASQTTEHPYEQYF. CDR3 bases: TGTGCCAGCCAGACGACGGAACACCCCTACGAGCAGTACTTC.

J is TRBJ2-7 and V is TRBV15; no definite D call. CDR1 is LNHNV and CDR2 is YYDKDF in the germline V gene (reference sequence). Deletions cut 0 bases from V and 3 bases from J, with 12 bases between. CDR3 size: 15 residues. In DNA, the CDR3 is TGTGCCACCAGCAGAGATAGGCAGTCAAACTACGAGCAGTACTTC. This gives the protein CATSRDRQSNYEQYF. Full variable domain (outside the CDR3, taken from reference TRBV15 and TRBJ2-7): DAMVIQNPRYQVTQFGKPVTLSCSQTLNHNVMYWYQQKSSQAPKLLFHYYDKDFNNEADTPDNFQSRRPNTSFCFLDIRSPGLGDTAMYLCATSRDRQSNYEQYFGPGTRLTVT.

This clonotype has more than one count but fewer than ten. CDR3 in amino acids: CASSYRGALNNEQFF. CDR3 coding DNA: TGTGCCAGCAGTTACCGGGGGGCGCTGAACAATGAGCAGTTCTTC. The chain employs TRBV6-6 and TRBJ2-1, with D tentatively TRBD2 (7 bases). This CDR3 has 15 residues. Between the trimmed V and J ends, which lost 2 bases and 5 bases, there was a span of 13 bases. Per germline, CDR1 MNHNY and CDR2 SVGAGI (reference sequence).

The rearrangement uses TRBV5-1 and TRBJ1-5; possibly TRBD1 for D (6 bases). V gave up 2 bases and J gave up 4 bases, with 13 bases separating them. The CDR3 totals 15 residues. Per the germline V gene, CDR1 is SGHRS and CDR2 is YFSETQ. CDR3: CASSLEGGPNQPQHF. The CDR3 nucleotides read TGCGCCAGCAGCTTAGAGGGGGGGCCGAATCAGCCCCAGCATTTT.

This clonotype was counted between two and nine times. The genes are TRBV20-1 and TRBJ2-7; D unclear. Trimming took off 3 bases at V and 1 base at J, with 4 bases between the two ends. Germline loops: CDR1 DFQATT, CDR2 SNEGSKA (reference sequence). This CDR3 contains 11 residues. The CDR3 bases are TGCAGTGCTAGTCGGTCCTACGAGCAGTACTTC. Encoded protein: CSASRSYEQYF.

The V and J genes are TRBV11-2 and TRBJ2-7; no definite D call. Trimming left V 5 bases short and J 2 bases short, with 13 bases between. In germline, CDR1 is SGHAT, CDR2 FQNNGV. The CDR3 sequence is 14 residues long. CDR3 region: CASSPRLVAYEQYF. The DNA for the CDR3 is TGTGCCAGCAGCCCCCGACTGGTAGCCTACGAGCAGTACTTC. The whole variable domain, remainder taken from reference TRBV11-2 and TRBJ2-7, is EAGVAQSPRYKIIEKRQSVAFWCNPISGHATLYWYQQILGQGPKLLIQFQNNGVVDDSQLPKDRFSAERLKGVDSTLKIQPAKLEDSAVYLCASSPRLVAYEQYFGPGTRLTVT.

V is TRBV6-5 and J is TRBJ2-1; D possibly corresponds to TRBD1 (6 bases). The germline V and J ends were trimmed by 5 bases and 10 bases, with 15 bases remaining between them. The germline V gene encodes CDR1 MNHEY and CDR2 SVGAGI. The CDR3 is 13 amino acids. CDR3 sequence reads: CASSVYTRGEQFF. The CDR3 coding sequence is TGTGCCAGCAGTGTATACACCAGGGGCGAGCAGTTCTTC.

This chain uses TRBV12-3 or TRBV12-4 with TRBJ1-1; 8 positions agree with TRBD1. Unmatched junction bases numbered 8, after V lost 3 bases and J lost 5 bases. The CDR3 runs to 15 residues. CDR3 DNA sequence: TGTGCCAGCAGTTTCTACAGGGGGGTCCGTACTGAAGCTTTCTTT. It is translated as CASSFYRGVRTEAFF.

In this sample, this clonotype turned up a few times. CDR3 nucleotide sequence: TGTGCCAGCACTGGGGACAGTCGGAATTCACCCCTCCACTTT. Translating gives CASTGDSRNSPLHF. The genes are TRBV2 and TRBJ1-6; 7 bases align to TRBD1. V dropped 7 bases and J dropped 7; count of bases not matched to a gene: 7. The CDR3 runs 14 residues. Germline CDR1 SNHLY, CDR2 FYNNEI.

The rearrangement links TRBV6-1 to TRBJ2-1, with D tentatively TRBD2 (6 bases). Germline V lookup: CDR1 MNHNS, CDR2 SASEGT. V lost 2 bases and J 3 bases, leaving 11 bases between the germline ends. CDR3 length: 15 residues. Here the CDR3 DNA reads TGTGCCAGCAGTGAAAGGTGGCGGGACTACAATGAGCAGTTCTTC. It codes for CASSERWRDYNEQFF.

V usage is TRBV30 and J usage is TRBJ2-1, with 7 bases aligning to TRBD1. Looked up from germline, CDR1 is GTSNPN and CDR2 is SVGIG (reference sequence). This CDR3 has 17 amino acids. Trimming removed 1 base from V and 3 bases from J; junction bases left unmatched: 12. CDR3 protein: CAWSAPGGTEFYNEQFF. The CDR3 nucleotides read TGTGCCTGGAGTGCCCCCGGTGGGACAGAGTTCTACAATGAGCAGTTCTTC. The full variable domain, with the rest looked up from reference TRBV30 and TRBJ2-1, is SQTIHQWPATLVQPVGSPLSLECTVEGTSNPNLYWYRQAAGRGLQLLFYSVGIGQISSEVPQNLSASRPQDRQFILSSKKLLLSDSGFYLCAWSAPGGTEFYNEQFFGPGTRLTVL.

The V gene is TRBV6-1, the J gene TRBJ1-3; 9 bases are a match to TRBD1. J gave up 4 bases and V 7 bases, and 14 bases lay outside the gene matches. Germline lookup yields CDR1 MNHNS and CDR2 SASEGT. The CDR3 contains 17 residues. The CDR3 is CASTERGDRVPGNTIYF. The CDR3 bases are TGTGCCAGCACCGAACGGGGGGACAGGGTGCCCGGAAACACCATATATTTT.

The rearrangement uses TRBV19 and TRBJ1-2; a weak D match, TRBD1 (6 bases). Germline V lookup: CDR1 LNHDA, CDR2 SQIVND (reference sequence). This CDR3 is 13 amino acids long. V gave up 6 bases and J gave up 6 bases, with 14 bases separating them. The CDR3 nucleotides read TGTGCCAGTAGCCATAGAGGGGGAGATGGCTACACCTTC. Translating it yields CASSHRGGDGYTF.

The table lists this clonotype with a few counts. This sequence joins TRBV12-3 or TRBV12-4 and TRBJ2-7; D might be TRBD2 (5 bases). This CDR3 region has 14 residues. V shed 6 bases and J shed 0 bases, with 12 bases lying between them. CDR3 amino acids: CASRLREFSYEQYF. The CDR3 bases are TGTGCCAGCAGACTGAGGGAATTCTCCTACGAGCAGTACTTC.

The chain couples TRBV5-5 to TRBJ2-5; no reliable D call. The germline V gene has CDR1 SGHKS and CDR2 YYEKEE (reference sequence). With 1 base removed from V and 1 base from J, the gap between germline ends came to 5 bases. This CDR3 is built from 13 residues. The CDR3 spells CASSLPAQETQYF. CDR3 DNA sequence: TGTGCCAGCAGCTTGCCTGCCCAAGAGACCCAGTACTTC.

The chain combines TRBV6-5 with TRBJ1-3, with D tentatively TRBD1 (6 bases). The germline V gene encodes CDR1 MNHEY and CDR2 SVGAGI. CDR3 length: 15 residues. Deletions cut 3 bases from V and 6 bases from J, with 15 bases between. In nucleotides, the CDR3 is TGTGCCAGCAGTTATGAGGCGGCAGGGGAAAACACCATATATTTT. Protein: CASSYEAAGENTIYF.

The chain joins TRBV7-2 to TRBJ1-2; D possibly corresponds to TRBD1 (6 bases). The germline CDR1 and CDR2 sequences are SGHTA and FQGNSA. The V gene lost 5 bases and the J gene lost 4 bases, with 17 bases spanning the gap. The CDR3 runs to 15 residues. DNA for the CDR3: TGTGCCAGCAGCCGAGATATGGGACACGTCTATGGCTACACCTTC. As protein: CASSRDMGHVYGYTF.

The chain combines TRBV11-2 with TRBJ2-1, with unresolved D. There are 16 residues in the CDR3. V dropped 2 bases and J dropped 2 bases, with 13 bases sitting between them. CDR1 and CDR2 (germline): SGHAT, FQNNGV. The CDR3 reads CASSLFLGVTYNEQFF. The CDR3 DNA follows: TGTGCCAGCAGCTTATTTCTCGGCGTTACCTACAATGAGCAGTTCTTC.

In this sample, this clonotype turned up a few times. The genes are TRBV19 and TRBJ2-4, with D possibly being TRBD2 (5 bases). The V end lost 4 bases, the J end lost 4 bases, and 5 bases lay between the germline ends. CDR1 LNHDA and CDR2 SQIVND come from the germline V gene (reference sequence). CDR3 length: 12 residues. For the CDR3, the DNA is TGTGCCAGTAGTAGCGGGAAAAACATTCAGTACTTC. This translates into CASSSGKNIQYF.

The sample holds a few counts of this clonotype. V and J are TRBV18 and TRBJ2-3; tentatively, D is TRBD2 (6 bases). Looked up from germline, CDR1 is KGHSH and CDR2 is LQKENI. V lost 3 bases, J lost 0 bases, and 19 bases lay in between. The CDR3 runs 18 residues. Here the CDR3 DNA reads TGTGCCAGCTCACCCCGTCGGTTTAGCGGAGACAGCACAGATACGCAGTATTTT. It yields the protein CASSPRRFSGDSTDTQYF.

This clonotype was detected many times. V usage is TRBV7-2 and J usage is TRBJ2-7, with D hard to call. There are 13 residues in the CDR3. Trimming pared 0 bases from V and 6 bases from J, leaving 9 bases between. CDR1 SGHTA and CDR2 FQGNSA come from the germline V gene. The CDR3 spells CASSLAPSTEQYF. The CDR3 bases are TGTGCCAGCAGCTTAGCTCCCTCTACCGAGCAGTACTTC.

This clonotype was counted only a few times. The rearrangement joins TRBV6-5 to TRBJ1-5; D remains ambiguous. CDR1 is MNHEY and CDR2 is SVGAGI in the germline V gene. The V end was cut by 0 bases, the J end by 0 bases, with 6 bases between. The CDR3 is 15 amino acids. The CDR3 is CASSYSWGSNQPQHF. The CDR3 DNA reads as TGTGCCAGCAGTTACTCGTGGGGTAGCAATCAGCCCCAGCATTTT.